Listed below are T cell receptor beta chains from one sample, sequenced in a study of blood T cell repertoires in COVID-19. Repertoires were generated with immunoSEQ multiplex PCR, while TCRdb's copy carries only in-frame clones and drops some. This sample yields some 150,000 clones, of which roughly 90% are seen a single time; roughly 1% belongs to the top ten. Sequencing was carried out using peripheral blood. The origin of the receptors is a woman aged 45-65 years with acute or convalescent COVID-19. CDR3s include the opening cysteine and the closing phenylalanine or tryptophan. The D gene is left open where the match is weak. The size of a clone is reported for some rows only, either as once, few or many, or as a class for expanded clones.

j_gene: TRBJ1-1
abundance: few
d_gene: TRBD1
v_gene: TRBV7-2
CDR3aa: CAVPGQGGSTEAFF
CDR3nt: TGTGCCGTACCGGGACAGGGAGGCTCCACTGAAGCTTTCTTT

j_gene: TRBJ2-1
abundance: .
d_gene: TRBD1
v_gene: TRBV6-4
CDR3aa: CASSDSRTGGNEQFF
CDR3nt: TGTGCCAGCAGTGACTCTAGGACAGGGGGCAATGAGCAGTTCTTC

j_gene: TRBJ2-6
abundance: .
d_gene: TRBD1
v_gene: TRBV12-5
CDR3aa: CASGFGTGVSSGANVLTF
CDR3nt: TGTGCTAGTGGTTTCGGCACAGGGGTGAGTTCTGGGGCCAACGTCCTGACTTTC

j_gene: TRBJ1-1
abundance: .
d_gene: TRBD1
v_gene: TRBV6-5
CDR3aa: CASSPDRANTEAFF
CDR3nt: TGTGCCAGCAGCCCGGACAGGGCGAACACTGAAGCTTTCTTT

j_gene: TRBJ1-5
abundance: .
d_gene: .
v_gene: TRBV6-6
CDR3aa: CASLTGSGQPQHF
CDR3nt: TGTGCCAGCTTGACAGGTTCGGGTCAGCCCCAGCATTTT

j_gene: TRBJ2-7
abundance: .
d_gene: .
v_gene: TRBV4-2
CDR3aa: CASSQASSYEQYF
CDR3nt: TGTGCCAGCAGCCAGGCAAGCTCCTACGAGCAGTACTTC

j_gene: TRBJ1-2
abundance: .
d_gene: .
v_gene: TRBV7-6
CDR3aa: CASSVRRDGNYGYTF
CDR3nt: TGTGCCAGCAGCGTACGCAGGGATGGTAACTATGGCTACACCTTC

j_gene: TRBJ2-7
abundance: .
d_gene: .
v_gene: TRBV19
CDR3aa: CASSISGDNEQYF
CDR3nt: TGTGCCAGTAGTATATCAGGCGACAACGAGCAGTACTTC

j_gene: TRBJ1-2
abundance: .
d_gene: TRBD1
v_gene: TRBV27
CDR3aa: CASSPRQGLSGYTF
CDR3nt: TGTGCCAGCAGTCCCAGACAGGGATTAAGTGGCTACACCTTC

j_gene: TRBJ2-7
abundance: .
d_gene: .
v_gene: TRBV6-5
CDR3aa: CASSFYDEQYF
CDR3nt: TGTGCCAGCAGCTTCTATGACGAGCAGTACTTC

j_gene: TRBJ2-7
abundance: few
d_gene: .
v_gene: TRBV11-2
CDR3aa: CASSLEQGFTYEQYF
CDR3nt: TGTGCCAGCAGCTTAGAACAGGGTTTTACCTACGAGCAGTACTTC

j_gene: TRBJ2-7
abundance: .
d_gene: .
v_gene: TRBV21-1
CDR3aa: CASIPQGSSYEQYF
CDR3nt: TGTGCCAGCATTCCCCAGGGGAGCTCCTACGAGCAGTACTTC

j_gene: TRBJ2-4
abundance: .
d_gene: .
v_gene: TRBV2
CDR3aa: CASSEQTGQDIQYF
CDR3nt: TGTGCCAGCAGTGAGCAAACAGGTCAGGACATTCAGTACTTC

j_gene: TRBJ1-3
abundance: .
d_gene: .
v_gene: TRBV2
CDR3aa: CASQVSGNTIYF
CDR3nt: TGTGCCTCACAGGTCTCTGGAAACACCATATATTTT

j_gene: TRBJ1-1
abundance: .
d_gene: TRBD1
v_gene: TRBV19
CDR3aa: CASSLGTVFRNTEAFF
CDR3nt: TGTGCCAGTAGTTTGGGGACAGTCTTCCGAAACACTGAAGCTTTCTTT

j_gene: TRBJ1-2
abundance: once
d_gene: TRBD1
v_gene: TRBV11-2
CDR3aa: CASSLGQTPNYGYTF
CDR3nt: TGTGCCAGCAGCTTGGGACAGACGCCTAACTATGGCTACACCTTC

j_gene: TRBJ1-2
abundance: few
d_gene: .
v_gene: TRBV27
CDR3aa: CASSLSGVRNYGYTF
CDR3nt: TGTGCCAGCAGTTTAAGCGGCGTCCGGAACTATGGCTACACCTTC

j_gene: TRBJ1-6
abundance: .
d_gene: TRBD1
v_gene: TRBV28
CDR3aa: CASSTPKQGGGSPLHF
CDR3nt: TGTGCCAGCAGTACACCCAAACAGGGGGGGGGATCACCCCTCCACTTT

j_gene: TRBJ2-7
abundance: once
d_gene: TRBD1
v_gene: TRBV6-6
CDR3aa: CASSRDSTYEQYF
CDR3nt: TGTGCCAGCAGCCGGGACAGCACCTACGAGCAGTACTTC

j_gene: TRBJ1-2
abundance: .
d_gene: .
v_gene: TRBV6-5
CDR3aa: CASSYGGGGHGYTF
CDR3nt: TGTGCCAGCAGTTACGGCGGGGGGGGACATGGCTACACCTTC

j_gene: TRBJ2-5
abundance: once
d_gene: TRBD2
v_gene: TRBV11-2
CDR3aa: CASSGLAGGQETQYF
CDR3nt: TGTGCCAGCAGTGGACTAGCGGGGGGTCAAGAGACCCAGTACTTC

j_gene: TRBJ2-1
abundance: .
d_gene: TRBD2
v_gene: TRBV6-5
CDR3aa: CASSYLETPGLADEFF
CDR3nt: TGTGCCAGCAGTTATCTAGAGACACCGGGACTAGCGGACGAGTTCTTC

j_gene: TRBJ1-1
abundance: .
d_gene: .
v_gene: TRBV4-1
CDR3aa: CASSRGGMNTEAFF
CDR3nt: TGCGCCAGCAGCCGGGGAGGGATGAACACTGAAGCTTTCTTT

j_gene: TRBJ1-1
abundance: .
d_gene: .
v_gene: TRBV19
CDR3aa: CASSPRSRQQNTEAFF
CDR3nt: TGTGCCAGTAGTCCCCGAAGCCGACAGCAGAACACTGAAGCTTTCTTT

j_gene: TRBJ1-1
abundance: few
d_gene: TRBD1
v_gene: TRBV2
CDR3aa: CASRGQVTEAFF
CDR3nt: TGTGCCAGCAGGGGACAGGTAACTGAAGCTTTCTTT

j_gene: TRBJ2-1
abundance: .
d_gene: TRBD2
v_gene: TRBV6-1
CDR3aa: CASSDPSELAGYNEQFF
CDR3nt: TGTGCCAGCAGTGACCCTTCGGAACTAGCGGGGTACAATGAGCAGTTCTTC

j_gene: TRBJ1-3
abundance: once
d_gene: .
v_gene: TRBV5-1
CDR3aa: CASSLADSSGNTIYF
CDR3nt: TGCGCCAGCAGCTTGGCCGACAGCTCTGGAAACACCATATATTTT

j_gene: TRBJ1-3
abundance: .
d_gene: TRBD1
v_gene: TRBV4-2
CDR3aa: CASSQQGESGNTIYF
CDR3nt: TGTGCCAGCAGCCAGCAGGGGGAATCAGGAAACACCATATATTTT

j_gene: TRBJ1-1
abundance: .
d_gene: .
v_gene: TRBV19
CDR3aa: CASSGVDTEAFF
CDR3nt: TGTGCCAGTAGTGGAGTCGACACTGAAGCTTTCTTT

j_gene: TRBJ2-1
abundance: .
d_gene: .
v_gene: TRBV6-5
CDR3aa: CASTARRDSYNEQFF
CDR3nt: TGTGCCAGCACCGCCCGTCGGGACTCCTACAATGAGCAGTTCTTC

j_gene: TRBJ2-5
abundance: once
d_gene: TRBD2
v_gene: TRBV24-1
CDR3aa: CATGGLAGTQYF
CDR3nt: TGTGCCACCGGGGGGCTAGCGGGAACCCAGTACTTC

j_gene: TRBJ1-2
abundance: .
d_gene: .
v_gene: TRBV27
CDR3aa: CASSSLAGYGYTF
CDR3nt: TGTGCCAGCAGTTCCTTGGCAGGCTATGGCTACACCTTC

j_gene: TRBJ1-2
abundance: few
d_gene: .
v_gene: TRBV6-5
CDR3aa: CASSYSRTGLGGYTF
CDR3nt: TGTGCCAGCAGTTACTCACGTACAGGGCTTGGAGGCTACACCTTC

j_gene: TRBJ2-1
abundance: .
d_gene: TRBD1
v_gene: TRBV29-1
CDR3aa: CSVGGQSYNEQFF
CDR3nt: TGCAGCGTTGGGGGACAGAGTTACAATGAGCAGTTCTTC

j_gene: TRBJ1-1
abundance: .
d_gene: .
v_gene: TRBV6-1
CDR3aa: CASSDEWAGNLNTEAFF
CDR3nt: TGTGCCAGCAGTGACGAGTGGGCAGGGAACCTAAACACTGAAGCTTTCTTT

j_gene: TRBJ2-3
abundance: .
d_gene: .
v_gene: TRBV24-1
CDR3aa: CATSDLKRSTDTQYF
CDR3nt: TGTGCCACCAGTGATTTAAAGAGAAGCACAGATACGCAGTATTTT

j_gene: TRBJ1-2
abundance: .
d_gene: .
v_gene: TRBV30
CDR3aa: CAWSAGRNGYTF
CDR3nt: TGTGCCTGGTCGGCAGGGAGGAATGGCTACACCTTC

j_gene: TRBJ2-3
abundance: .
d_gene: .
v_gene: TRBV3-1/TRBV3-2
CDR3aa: CASSRTTRGYTDTQYF
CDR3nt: TGTGCCAGCAGCCGGACGACGCGGGGCTACACAGATACGCAGTATTTT

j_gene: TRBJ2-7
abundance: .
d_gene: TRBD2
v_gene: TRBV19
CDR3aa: CASSIASGRVDEQYF
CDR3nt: TGTGCCAGTAGTATAGCTAGCGGGAGGGTTGACGAGCAGTACTTC

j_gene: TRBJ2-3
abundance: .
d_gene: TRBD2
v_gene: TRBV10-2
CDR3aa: CASSERLADTDTQYF
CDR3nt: TGCGCCAGCAGTGAGAGGCTAGCGGACACAGATACGCAGTATTTT

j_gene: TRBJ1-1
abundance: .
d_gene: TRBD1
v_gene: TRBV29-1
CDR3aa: CSVEGTGANTEAFF
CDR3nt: TGCAGCGTTGAGGGGACAGGGGCGAACACTGAAGCTTTCTTT

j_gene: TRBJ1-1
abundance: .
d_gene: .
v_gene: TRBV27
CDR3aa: CASSSTVYTEAFF
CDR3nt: TGTGCCAGCAGTTCCACGGTTTACACTGAAGCTTTCTTT

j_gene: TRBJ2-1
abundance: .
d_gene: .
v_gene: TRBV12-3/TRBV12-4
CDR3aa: CASSPGTQEQFF
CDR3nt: TGTGCCAGCAGTCCCGGGACTCAGGAGCAGTTCTTC

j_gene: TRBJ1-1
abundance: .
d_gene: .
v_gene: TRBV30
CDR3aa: CAWNLQGLRTEAFF
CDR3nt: TGTGCCTGGAACCTACAGGGCCTTAGGACTGAAGCTTTCTTT

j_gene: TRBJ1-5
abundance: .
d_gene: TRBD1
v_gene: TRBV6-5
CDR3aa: CASNLQGNSNQPQHF
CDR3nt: TGTGCCAGCAACCTACAGGGGAACAGCAATCAGCCCCAGCATTTT

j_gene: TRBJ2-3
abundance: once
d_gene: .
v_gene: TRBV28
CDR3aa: CASSIRTENTDTQYF
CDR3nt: TGTGCCAGCAGTATAAGGACAGAGAACACAGATACGCAGTATTTT

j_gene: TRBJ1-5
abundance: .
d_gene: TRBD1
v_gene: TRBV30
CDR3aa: CAWSRTGAGQPQHF
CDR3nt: TGTGCCTGGAGTAGGACAGGGGCTGGTCAGCCCCAGCATTTT

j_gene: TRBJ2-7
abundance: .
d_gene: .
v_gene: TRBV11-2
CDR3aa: CASSLDGSGRLYEQYF
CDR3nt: TGTGCCAGCAGCTTAGATGGAAGCGGACGACTCTACGAGCAGTACTTC

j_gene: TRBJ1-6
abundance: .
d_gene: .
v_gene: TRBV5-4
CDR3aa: CASSLAQGIGDSPLHF
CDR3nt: TGTGCCAGCAGCTTGGCCCAGGGGATTGGAGATTCACCCCTCCACTTT

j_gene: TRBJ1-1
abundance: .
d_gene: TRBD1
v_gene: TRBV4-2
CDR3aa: CASSRGQGENTEAFF
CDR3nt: TGTGCCAGCAGCCGGGGACAGGGAGAGAACACTGAAGCTTTCTTT

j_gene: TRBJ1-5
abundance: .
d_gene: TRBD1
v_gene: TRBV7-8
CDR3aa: CASRGQGTQPQHF
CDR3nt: TGTGCCAGCAGGGGACAGGGCACTCAGCCCCAGCATTTT